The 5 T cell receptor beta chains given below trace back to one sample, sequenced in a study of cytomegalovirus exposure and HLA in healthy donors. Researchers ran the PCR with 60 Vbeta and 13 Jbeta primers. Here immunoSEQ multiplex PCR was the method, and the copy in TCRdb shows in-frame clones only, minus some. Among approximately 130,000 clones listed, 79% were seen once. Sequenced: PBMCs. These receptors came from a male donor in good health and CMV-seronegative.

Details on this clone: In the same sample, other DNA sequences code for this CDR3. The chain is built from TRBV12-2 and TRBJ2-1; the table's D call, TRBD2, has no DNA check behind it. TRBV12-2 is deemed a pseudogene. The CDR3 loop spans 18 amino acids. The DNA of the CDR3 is TGTGCAAGTCGCTTAGAGTCACTGGTCCTCGACTCCTACAATGAGCAGTTCTTC. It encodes CASRLESLVLDSYNEQFF.

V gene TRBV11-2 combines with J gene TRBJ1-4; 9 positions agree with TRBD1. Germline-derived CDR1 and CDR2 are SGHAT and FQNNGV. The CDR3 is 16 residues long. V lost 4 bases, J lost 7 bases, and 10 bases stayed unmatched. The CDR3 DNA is TGTGCCAGCAGCTCCCCTGCTGGGACAGGGAGTGAAAAACTGTTTTTT. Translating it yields CASSSPAGTGSEKLFF. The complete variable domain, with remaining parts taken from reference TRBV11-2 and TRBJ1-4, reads EAGVAQSPRYKIIEKRQSVAFWCNPISGHATLYWYQQILGQGPKLLIQFQNNGVVDDSQLPKDRFSAERLKGVDSTLKIQPAKLEDSAVYLCASSSPAGTGSEKLFFGSGTQLSVL.

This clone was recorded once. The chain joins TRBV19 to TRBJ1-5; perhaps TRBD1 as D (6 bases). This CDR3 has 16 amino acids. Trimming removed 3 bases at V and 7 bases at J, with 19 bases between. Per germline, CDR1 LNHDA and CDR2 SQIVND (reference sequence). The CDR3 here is CASSIWGGGQRQPQHF. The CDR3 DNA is TGTGCCAGTAGTATCTGGGGCGGGGGACAAAGGCAGCCCCAGCATTTT.

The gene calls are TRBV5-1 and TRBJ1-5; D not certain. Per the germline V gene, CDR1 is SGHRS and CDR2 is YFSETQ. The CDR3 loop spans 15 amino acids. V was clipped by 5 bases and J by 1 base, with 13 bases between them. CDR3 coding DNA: TGCGCCAGCAGGAAGGAGCCTGGGAGCAATCAGCCCCAGCATTTT. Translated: CASRKEPGSNQPQHF. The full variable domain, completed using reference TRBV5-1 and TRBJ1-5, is KAGVTQTPRYLIKTRGQQVTLSCSPISGHRSVSWYQQTPGQGLQFLFEYFSETQRNKGNFPGRFSGRQFSNSRSEMNVSTLELGDSALYLCASRKEPGSNQPQHFGDGTRLSIL.

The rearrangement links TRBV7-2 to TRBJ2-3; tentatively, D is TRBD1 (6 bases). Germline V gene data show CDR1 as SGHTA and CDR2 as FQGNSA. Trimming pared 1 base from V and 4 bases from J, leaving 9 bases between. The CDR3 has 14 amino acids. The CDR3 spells CASSLVQGADTQYF. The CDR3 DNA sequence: TGTGCCAGCAGCTTAGTACAGGGAGCAGATACGCAGTATTTT. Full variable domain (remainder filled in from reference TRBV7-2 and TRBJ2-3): GAGVSQSPSNKVTEKGKDVELRCDPISGHTALYWYRQSLGQGLEFLIYFQGNSAPDKSGLPSDRFSAERTGGSVSTLTIQRTQQEDSAVYLCASSLVQGADTQYFGPGTRLTVL.